Presented here are 11 T cell receptor beta chains from one specimen sequenced in a study of cytomegalovirus exposure and HLA in healthy donors. Primers included in the PCR were 60 Vbeta and 13 Jbeta primers. Profiled with immunoSEQ multiplex PCR; TCRdb holds only in-frame clones, not every one. The sample contains some 80,000 clones, about 78% of which appear only once. Sequencing used PBMCs. The receptor source for this set is a man aged 18 to 29 in good health and CMV-seropositive.

In its sample, this clone was seen a few times. The chain carries TRBV7-2 and TRBJ1-1; D not resolved. Per germline, CDR1 SGHTA and CDR2 FQGNSA. The germline V and J ends were trimmed by 6 bases and 1 base, with 12 bases remaining between them. CDR3 size: 14 residues. The CDR3 DNA follows: TGTGCCAGCAGACTAAATCCTTGGAACACTGAAGCTTTCTTT. Protein product: CASRLNPWNTEAFF. Based on the CDR3 plus reference TRBV7-2 and TRBJ1-1, the full variable domain is GAGVSQSPSNKVTEKGKDVELRCDPISGHTALYWYRQSLGQGLEFLIYFQGNSAPDKSGLPSDRFSAERTGGSVSTLTIQRTQQEDSAVYLCASRLNPWNTEAFFGQGTRLTVV.

The chain employs TRBV14 and TRBJ2-5; 11 bases are a match to TRBD2. This CDR3 contains 15 residues. Trimming cost V 4 bases and J 6 bases; bases outside gene matches: 7. Germline CDR1 is SGHDN and CDR2 is FVKESK. The CDR3 nucleotides read TGTGCCAGCAGCCCCTCGGGACTAGCGGTGAAGACCCAGTACTTC. It yields the protein CASSPSGLAVKTQYF.

This sequence joins TRBV6-1 and TRBJ2-1; 13 nucleotides line up with TRBD2. Germline assignment: CDR1 MNHNS and CDR2 SASEGT. The length of the CDR3 is 14 residues. V lost 7 bases and J lost 10; bases outside the gene matches: 7. Here the CDR3 reads CASNGLAGVGEQFF. The CDR3 DNA reads as TGTGCCAGCAACGGACTAGCGGGAGTAGGCGAGCAGTTCTTC.

DNA of the CDR3: TGTGCCAGCAGTATACGGGGTTCCGGGGAGCTGTTTTTT. This codes for CASSIRGSGELFF. This sequence joins TRBV27 and TRBJ2-2, with a possible D match to TRBD2 (5 bases). V was cut by 5 bases and J by 6 bases, with 10 bases left in between. The germline gives CDR1 MNHEY, CDR2 SMNVEV (reference sequence). The CDR3 is 13 residues long.

To note about this clone: The identical CDR3 is also encoded by other nucleotide sequences in the sample. This CDR3 reads CASSSYQPQHF. CDR3 sequence (DNA): TGTGCCAGCAGTTCGTATCAGCCCCAGCATTTT. This chain links TRBV28 with TRBJ1-5; D unresolved. V lost 4 bases to trimming and J lost 5 bases, with 3 bases between them. The CDR3 length is 11 residues. CDR1 is MDHEN and CDR2 is SYDVKM in the germline V gene. Drawing the rest from reference TRBV28 and TRBJ1-5, the complete variable domain is DVKVTQSSRYLVKRTGEKVFLECVQDMDHENMFWYRQDPGLGLRLIYFSYDVKMKEKGDIPEGYSVSREKKERFSLILESASTNQTSMYLCASSSYQPQHFGDGTRLSIL.

The chain joins TRBV7-6 to TRBJ1-2; D gene ambiguous. Trimming left V 5 bases short and J 6 bases short, with 10 bases between. There are 12 residues in the CDR3. CDR1 is SGHVS, CDR2 FNYEAQ, per germline. CDR3 protein: CASSAKSHGYTF. The CDR3 DNA sequence: TGTGCCAGCAGCGCGAAATCCCATGGCTACACCTTC.

This chain uses TRBV9 with TRBJ2-7; D is possibly TRBD2 (6 bases). V was pared by 4 bases and J by 6 bases, with 17 bases between. Germline CDR1 reads SGDLS; CDR2 reads YYNGEE. The CDR3 sequence is 14 residues long. CDR3 residues: CASSPRLGLGEQYF. CDR3 DNA sequence: TGTGCCAGCAGCCCCCGACTAGGACTCGGCGAGCAGTACTTC.

V and J are TRBV6-1 and TRBJ2-1; 7 bases map to TRBD1. Unmatched junction bases numbered 9, after V lost 3 bases and J lost 7 bases. Germline V CDR1 and CDR2: MNHNS, SASEGT. The CDR3 length is 15 residues. The CDR3 nucleotides are TGTGCCAGCAGTGATACCGGGACAGTCGAGAATGAGCAGTTCTTC. Translation gives CASSDTGTVENEQFF.

The chain combines TRBV9 with TRBJ1-1; D uncertain. Germline values: CDR1 SGDLS, CDR2 YYNGEE. This CDR3 spans 13 amino acids. V shed 0 bases and J shed 5 bases, with 8 bases lying between them. CDR3 in amino acids: CASSVDYSTEAFF. The CDR3, as DNA: TGTGCCAGCAGCGTAGATTACAGTACTGAAGCTTTCTTT.

The gene calls are TRBV6-5 and TRBJ1-5, with TRBD1 matching over 7 bases. The germline CDR1 and CDR2 sequences are MNHEY and SVGAGI. The ends lost 11 bases at V and 4 bases at J; junction bases unmatched: 8. The CDR3 runs 13 residues. CDR3 nucleotides: TGTGCCGCGGGGGGACAGAATAATCAGCCCCAGCATTTT. This sequence encodes CAAGGQNNQPQHF.

CDR3 loop: CASLSDHRGGEQYF. The CDR3 nucleotides read TGTGCCAGCTTGTCCGATCACAGGGGTGGCGAGCAGTACTTC. The gene calls are TRBV6-6 and TRBJ2-7; 7 bases map to TRBD1. CDR1 is MNHNY and CDR2 is SVGAGI in the germline V gene (reference sequence). The CDR3 extends over 14 amino acids. V was clipped by 8 bases and J by 6 bases; unmatched bases: 13.